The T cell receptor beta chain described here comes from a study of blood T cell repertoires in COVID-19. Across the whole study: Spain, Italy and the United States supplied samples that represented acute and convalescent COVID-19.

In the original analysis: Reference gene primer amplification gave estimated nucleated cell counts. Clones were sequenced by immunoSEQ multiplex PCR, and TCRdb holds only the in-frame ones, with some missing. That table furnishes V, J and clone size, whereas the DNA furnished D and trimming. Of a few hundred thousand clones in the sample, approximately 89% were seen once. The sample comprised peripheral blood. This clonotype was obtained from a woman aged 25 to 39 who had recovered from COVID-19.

The CDR3 reads CASSLRRGGQGETQYF. In nucleotides, the CDR3 is TGTGCCAGCAGCCTACGACGGGGGGGGCAGGGAGAGACCCAGTACTTC. This chain joins TRBV7-2 and TRBJ2-5, with 8 bases fitting TRBD2. The trim removed 5 bases at V and 4 bases at J, leaving 12 bases unmatched. The germline V gene encodes CDR1 SGHTA and CDR2 FQGNSA. CDR3 size: 16 residues.